This TCR beta chain appears in the sequencing data of a study of persistence of HIV-infected CD4 T cells. This clone was seen just once. Its target is not known. This was the immunoSEQ version 4 assay in survey mode. Repertoires were generated with immunoSEQ multiplex PCR, while TCRdb's copy carries only in-frame clones and drops some. Of about 25,000 clones in the sample, under 80% were seen once. Trimming left V 7 bases short and J 4 bases short, with 14 bases between. This CDR3 has 13 amino acids. Germline-derived CDR1 and CDR2 are SGHRS and YFSETQ. Overlapping HIV-1 Gag 15-mer peptides at 1 ug per peptide per mL were used. Sorting of responding CD4+ T cells relied on upregulated CD40 ligand together with CD69. Donors had undetectable plasma HIV-1 RNA, under 50 copies/mL, for 4+ years. General study points: Bulk TCR data could not be restricted to HIV-1-infected CMV-responding cells.

This sequence was found in an adult man with HIV who was CMV-seropositive. The source was CD4+ T cells sorted from PBMCs after roughly 19-hour stimulation, collected from a patient who received antiretroviral therapy. This chain connects TRBV5-1 to TRBJ1-2, with D perhaps matching TRBD1 (5 bases). CDR3 loop: CASRLGEAYGYTF. In DNA form, the CDR3 reads TGCGCCAGCCGACTAGGGGAGGCCTATGGCTACACCTTC. The variable domain in full, with the rest retrieved from reference TRBV5-1 and TRBJ1-2, is KAGVTQTPRYLIKTRGQQVTLSCSPISGHRSVSWYQQTPGQGLQFLFEYFSETQRNKGNFPGRFSGRQFSNSRSEMNVSTLELGDSALYLCASRLGEAYGYTFGSGTRLTVV.